These T cell receptor beta chains were read from a single sample in a study of blood T cell repertoires in COVID-19. The repertoire was sequenced with immunoSEQ multiplex PCR; TCRdb's copy has only in-frame clones and lacks some. The sample contains roughly 130,000 clones, about nine tenths of which appear only once. The sequenced material came from peripheral blood. These receptors all stem from a human donor with COVID-19, enrolled during active disease. The donor label of this sample is uncertain. CDR3s include the opening cysteine and the closing phenylalanine or tryptophan. D genes are given only for firm matches. A clone size is listed for some rows: how often the clone was seen (once, few, many), or a class if it is expanded.

j_call d_call clone_size v_call cdr3_aa cdr3_nt
TRBJ2-1 TRBD2 - TRBV5-1 CASSFGLAGDLGEQFF TGCGCCAGCAGCTTCGGACTAGCGGGGGACTTGGGTGAGCAGTTCTTC
TRBJ2-3 TRBD1 - TRBV6-5 CASSPQGARADTQYF TGTGCCAGCAGTCCCCAGGGGGCCAGGGCAGATACGCAGTATTTT
TRBJ1-6 TRBD1 - TRBV19 CAGSTGALNSPLHF TGTGCCGGATCGACAGGGGCCCTGAATTCACCCCTCCACTTT
TRBJ1-2 - - TRBV7-2 CASSLGYYGYTF TGTGCCAGCAGCTTAGGTTATTATGGCTACACCTTC
TRBJ1-6 - - TRBV5-1 CASSLAWQGLSPLHF TGCGCCAGCAGCTTGGCTTGGCAGGGACTTTCACCCCTCCACTTT
TRBJ2-1 TRBD1 - TRBV5-1 CASSLGTDSYNEQFF TGCGCCAGCAGCCTCGGGACAGATTCCTACAATGAGCAGTTCTTC
TRBJ2-1 TRBD1 - TRBV6-6 CASSSPDRGQNEQFF TGTGCCAGCAGTTCCCCGGACAGGGGGCAGAATGAGCAGTTCTTC
TRBJ2-2 - once TRBV7-3 CASGEDDTGELFF TGTGCCAGCGGGGAGGATGACACCGGGGAGCTGTTTTTT
TRBJ2-3 - - TRBV5-6 CASSLGSGGTDTQYF TGTGCCAGCAGCTTGGGCTCAGGGGGCACAGATACGCAGTATTTT
TRBJ2-3 TRBD2 once TRBV7-9 CASSPRTSGGGTQYF TGTGCCAGCAGCCCAAGGACTAGCGGGGGCGGGACGCAGTATTTT
TRBJ1-5 - - TRBV3-1/TRBV3-2 CASSQESDQPQHF TGTGCCAGCAGCCAAGAGTCCGATCAGCCCCAGCATTTT
TRBJ2-3 TRBD2 - TRBV5-5 CASSLTLRGGVTDTQYF TGTGCCAGCAGCTTGACATTGCGGGGGGGAGTAACAGATACGCAGTATTTT
TRBJ1-2 - - TRBV10-1 CASSADMTYGYTF TGCGCCAGCAGCGCTGACATGACCTATGGCTACACCTTC
TRBJ2-3 TRBD1 - TRBV7-9 CASSLDRGRTDTQYF TGTGCCAGCAGCTTAGACAGGGGTAGGACAGATACGCAGTATTTT
TRBJ2-3 - - TRBV2 CASSEGRGSDTQYF TGTGCCAGCAGTGAAGGGCGGGGTTCAGATACGCAGTATTTT
TRBJ1-2 TRBD1 - TRBV2 CASSARDRVRYGYTF TGTGCCAGCAGTGCCAGGGACAGGGTTCGCTATGGCTACACCTTC
TRBJ2-1 - - TRBV7-2 CASSLGLVNEQFF TGTGCCAGCAGCTTAGGACTTGTCAATGAGCAGTTCTTC
TRBJ1-1 - - TRBV25-1 CASWDTREEEAFF TGTGCCAGCTGGGACACCCGTGAAGAGGAAGCTTTCTTT
TRBJ2-7 TRBD1 - TRBV5-1 CASSLWFGTGGDEQYF TGCGCCAGCAGCTTGTGGTTCGGGACAGGGGGCGACGAGCAGTACTTC
TRBJ2-2 - - TRBV7-3 CASSLNAGSATGELFF TGTGCCAGCAGCTTAAATGCCGGGAGTGCGACCGGGGAGCTGTTTTTT
TRBJ1-2 - - TRBV4-1 CASSQRRPAPESYGYTF TGCGCCAGCAGCCAACGCCGCCCTGCGCCGGAGAGCTATGGCTACACCTTC
TRBJ1-5 TRBD1 - TRBV28 CASTLDSQGVDQPQHF TGTGCCAGCACCTTGGACTCGCAGGGGGTCGATCAGCCCCAGCATTTT
TRBJ2-7 - - TRBV5-1 CASSFGGITYEQYF TGCGCCAGCAGCTTTGGAGGTATCACCTACGAGCAGTACTTC
TRBJ2-1 TRBD2 few TRBV4-1 CASSQALAPTYNEQFF TGCGCCAGCAGCCAAGCACTAGCGCCCACCTACAATGAGCAGTTCTTC
TRBJ1-2 TRBD1 - TRBV6-5 CASSPGGFGYGYTF TGTGCCAGCAGCCCAGGGGGCTTTGGATATGGCTACACCTTC
TRBJ1-1 TRBD1 - TRBV5-1 CASRYQGASEAFF TGCGCCAGCAGATATCAGGGGGCGTCTGAAGCTTTCTTT
TRBJ1-4 - few TRBV7-4 CASSLEDRIGEKLFF TGTGCCAGCAGCTTAGAAGACAGGATCGGTGAAAAACTGTTTTTT
TRBJ1-1 - - TRBV5-1 CASSFYRGRNTEAFF TGCGCCAGCAGCTTCTATAGGGGGAGGAACACTGAAGCTTTCTTT
TRBJ2-2 TRBD1 - TRBV5-4 CASSLTTGATGELFF TGTGCCAGCAGCTTAACGACAGGGGCCACCGGGGAGCTGTTTTTT
TRBJ1-6 - - TRBV2 CASKGYRVNSPLHF TGTGCCAGCAAAGGGTACAGGGTTAATTCACCCCTCCACTTT